The rows below give T cell receptor beta chains drawn from one sample of a study of identical twins. A single record per CDR3 protein comes from TCRdb applying MiXCR to the 5' RACE reads. The table has about 290,000 distinct CDR3 sequences, 8% to 9.5% seen once; the top ten hold around 7.1%. This sample was also put to use in a study of yellow fever vaccine responses in identical twins.

Sequences were obtained from CD8+ T cells sorted from blood. These receptors were obtained from a woman in her late teens or twenties in good health. CDR3s include the opening cysteine and the closing phenylalanine or tryptophan. D genes are given only for firm matches. The size entry is marked missing in some rows and otherwise reads once, few, many or a size class.

>TRBD1|NA|TRBV6-4|TRBJ2-3
CASSAGQQADTQYF
TGTGCCAGCAGTGCGGGACAGCAGGCAGATACGCAGTATTTT
>TRBD1|many|TRBV20-1|TRBJ2-1
CSARGGQGDVNEQFF
TGCAGTGCTAGAGGAGGACAGGGGGACGTTAATGAGCAGTTCTTC
>NA|many|TRBV7-6|TRBJ1-1
CASSQRSEAVNTEAFF
TGTGCCAGCAGCCAGCGCTCGGAGGCGGTGAACACTGAAGCTTTCTTT
>NA|few|TRBV5-1|TRBJ1-1
CASSLGGRGFEAFF
TGCGCCAGCAGCTTGGGGGGGAGAGGCTTTGAAGCTTTCTTT
>TRBD1|few|TRBV27|TRBJ1-5
CASSLQGVNQPQHF
TGTGCCAGCAGTTTGCAGGGGGTCAATCAGCCCCAGCATTTT
>NA|NA|TRBV25-1|TRBJ2-7
CASSAGIKDNEQYF
TGTGCCAGCAGTGCGGGAATTAAGGACAACGAGCAGTACTTC
>NA|NA|TRBV5-6|TRBJ2-5
CASSSRDLMGTQYF
TGTGCCAGCAGCTCTCGGGACTTAATGGGGACCCAGTACTTC
>TRBD2|many|TRBV4-3|TRBJ2-7
CASSQLAGGTYEQYF
TGCGCCAGCAGCCAACTAGCGGGAGGGACCTACGAGCAGTACTTC
>NA|NA|TRBV5-5|TRBJ2-7
CASSLGLQISYEQYF
TGTGCCAGCAGCTTGGGGCTTCAAATCTCCTACGAGCAGTACTTC
>TRBD1|many|TRBV6-5|TRBJ2-5
CASSSDRGRGETQYF
TGTGCCAGCAGTTCGGACAGGGGGCGAGGAGAGACCCAGTACTTC
>NA|many|TRBV7-9|TRBJ1-5
CASSGDSNQPQHF
TGTGCCAGCAGCGGGGACTCCAATCAGCCCCAGCATTTT
>TRBD1|many|TRBV7-9|TRBJ2-5
CASSASGTGEETQYF
TGTGCCAGCAGCGCGTCCGGGACAGGGGAAGAGACCCAGTACTTC
>NA|many|TRBV29-1|TRBJ2-2
CSVEEGWSTGELFF
TGCAGCGTTGAGGAGGGCTGGAGCACCGGGGAGCTGTTTTTT
>TRBD2|many|TRBV5-1|TRBJ2-7
CASSLGPSGGAHEQYF
TGCGCCAGCAGCTTGGGTCCTAGCGGGGGGGCTCACGAGCAGTACTTC
>TRBD1|few|TRBV28|TRBJ2-5
CASSTGQGNWETQYF
TGTGCCAGCAGTACAGGACAGGGGAATTGGGAGACCCAGTACTTC
>NA|few|TRBV7-2|TRBJ2-4
CASRTIWGGPRGNIQYF
TGTGCCAGCAGGACCATCTGGGGGGGGCCGAGGGGAAACATTCAGTACTTC
>NA|many|TRBV29-1|TRBJ2-1
CSVRGGNSHEQFF
TGCAGCGTCCGAGGGGGTAACTCTCATGAGCAGTTCTTC
>NA|many|TRBV3-1|TRBJ2-7
CASTGTSVYEQYF
TGTGCCAGCACCGGGACGTCAGTCTACGAGCAGTACTTC
>NA|many|TRBV2|TRBJ2-7
CASSDPVNSYEQYF
TGTGCCAGCAGTGACCCAGTTAATAGCTACGAGCAGTACTTC
>NA|many|TRBV28|TRBJ2-5
CASSLSIGGIETQYF
TGTGCCAGCAGTTTAAGTATTGGGGGAATAGAGACCCAGTACTTC
>NA|few|TRBV5-1|TRBJ2-7
CASSLFQPSEQYF
TGCGCCAGCAGCTTGTTCCAGCCAAGCGAGCAGTACTTC
>NA|many|TRBV7-6|TRBJ2-7
CASSSDTYEQYF
TGTGCCAGCAGCTCCGACACCTACGAGCAGTACTTC
>NA|many|TRBV29-1|TRBJ2-7
CSVEGRGWEQYF
TGCAGCGTTGAAGGCAGGGGTTGGGAGCAGTACTTC
>NA|many|TRBV7-9|TRBJ2-7
CASSLKGHSASNEQYF
TGTGCCAGCAGCTTAAAAGGGCACAGTGCTTCCAACGAGCAGTACTTC
>NA|many|TRBV4-1|TRBJ2-1
CASSLGEGGYNEQFF
TGCGCCAGCAGCCTAGGGGAGGGGGGATACAATGAGCAGTTCTTC
>NA|many|TRBV24-1|TRBJ2-2
CATSEKQSLNTGELFF
TGTGCCACCAGTGAAAAACAGTCGCTGAACACCGGGGAGCTGTTTTTT
>TRBD2|NA|TRBV7-3|TRBJ2-3
CASSLIPGGPDTQYF
TGTGCCAGCAGCTTAATTCCGGGGGGGCCAGATACGCAGTATTTT
>TRBD1|NA|TRBV6-1|TRBJ2-1
CASSPGDRGLTEQFF
TGTGCCAGCAGCCCCGGGGACAGGGGGCTGACTGAGCAGTTCTTC
>TRBD2|few|TRBV4-2|TRBJ2-7
CASSQEGSERGNYEQYF
TGTGCCAGCAGCCAAGAGGGAAGCGAGCGGGGAAACTACGAGCAGTACTTC
>TRBD1|few|TRBV5-6|TRBJ2-6
CASSLLTGDFSGANVLTF
TGTGCCAGCAGCTTGTTGACAGGGGATTTCTCTGGGGCCAACGTCCTGACTTTC
>NA|many|TRBV7-6|TRBJ2-5
CASSLIGWEETQYF
TGTGCCAGCAGCTTGATTGGGTGGGAAGAGACCCAGTACTTC
>TRBD2|many|TRBV3-1|TRBJ2-2
CASSQVSGLAGEHNANTGELFF
TGTGCCAGCAGCCAAGTCAGCGGTCTAGCGGGAGAGCATAACGCGAACACCGGGGAGCTGTTTTTT
>NA|NA|TRBV27|TRBJ2-1
CAIYGRTLDEQFF
TGTGCCATATATGGGAGGACACTTGATGAGCAGTTCTTC
>NA|many|TRBV20-1|TRBJ2-7
CSARGRDIYEQYF
TGCAGTGCTCGGGGGCGGGACATCTACGAGCAGTACTTC
>NA|many|TRBV6-1|TRBJ1-1
CASSQYRNTEAFF
TGTGCCAGCAGTCAATACAGGAACACTGAAGCTTTCTTT
>NA|NA|TRBV7-3|TRBJ2-1
CASSLVGEKQFF
TGTGCCAGCAGCTTAGTAGGGGAAAAGCAGTTCTTC
>NA|few|TRBV27|TRBJ2-1
CASSAWGDNEQFF
TGTGCCAGCAGCGCTTGGGGGGACAATGAGCAGTTCTTC
>NA|many|TRBV20-1|TRBJ2-7
CSASETTIYEQYF
TGCAGTGCTAGCGAGACTACCATCTACGAGCAGTACTTC
>TRBD2|NA|TRBV9|TRBJ2-3
CASSDSGGVETDTQYF
TGTGCCAGCAGCGATAGCGGGGGAGTGGAGACAGATACGCAGTATTTT
>NA|many|TRBV27|TRBJ2-3
CASSFQGTGTDTQYF
TGTGCCAGCAGTTTCCAGGGGACTGGTACAGATACGCAGTATTTT